Listed here is a single T cell receptor beta chain. Clones were sequenced by immunoSEQ multiplex PCR, and TCRdb holds only the in-frame ones, with some missing. The table has about 15,000 clones, 86% seen once. The record originates from a study of lymphopenia after photon versus proton radiotherapy. The CDR3 has 13 amino acids. With V trimmed by 3 bases and J by 3 bases, 2 bases remained unmatched. Germline lookup yields CDR1 LNHDA and CDR2 SQIVND (reference sequence). The chain has TRBV19 and TRBJ2-7; TRBD1 aligns across 7 bases. The sample consisted of peripheral blood, taken from a patient treated with proton-based radiotherapy. The receptor was isolated from a man aged 70-80 years with pancreatic cancer. CDR3 in amino acids: CASSIYRGYEQYF. CDR3 nucleotides: TGTGCCAGTAGTATTTACAGGGGCTACGAGCAGTACTTC.